The clone carrying this T cell receptor (beta chain) turned up a few times. Trimming cost V 5 bases and J 0 bases, with 10 bases left between them. Looked up from germline, CDR1 is MNHEY and CDR2 is SMNVEV (reference sequence). The CDR3 sequence is 15 residues long. One entry per CDR3 protein results from TCRdb running MiXCR on the 5' RACE reads. The profile shows about 54,000 distinct CDR3 sequences, 17% of them singletons. The TCR comes from a female donor with breast cancer. Sequencing was performed on naive CD4+ T cells sorted from blood. Subset reported: naive CD4+ T cells, CD4+CD45RA+CD25-. The chain employs TRBV27 and TRBJ1-4; D unresolved. In DNA, the CDR3 is TGTGCCAGCAGTCTGATGGGCGCAACTAATGAAAAACTGTTTTTT. Its protein is CASSLMGATNEKLFF.